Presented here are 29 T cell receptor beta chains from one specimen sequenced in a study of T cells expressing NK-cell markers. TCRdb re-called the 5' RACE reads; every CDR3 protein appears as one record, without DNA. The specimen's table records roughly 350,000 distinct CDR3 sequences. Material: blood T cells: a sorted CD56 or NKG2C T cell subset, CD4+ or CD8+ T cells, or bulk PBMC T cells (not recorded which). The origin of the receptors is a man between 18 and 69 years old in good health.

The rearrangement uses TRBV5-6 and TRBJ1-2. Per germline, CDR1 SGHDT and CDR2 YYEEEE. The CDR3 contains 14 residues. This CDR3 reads CASTANGILGGYTF.

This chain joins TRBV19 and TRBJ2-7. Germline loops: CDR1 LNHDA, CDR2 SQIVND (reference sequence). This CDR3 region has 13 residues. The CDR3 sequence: CASSMGNSYEQYF.

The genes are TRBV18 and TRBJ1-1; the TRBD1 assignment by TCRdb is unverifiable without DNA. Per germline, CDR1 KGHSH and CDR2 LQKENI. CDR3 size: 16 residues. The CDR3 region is CASSPNDRGLNTEAFF.

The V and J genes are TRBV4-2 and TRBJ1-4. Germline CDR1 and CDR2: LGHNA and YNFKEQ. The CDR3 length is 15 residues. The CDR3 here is CASSRSVGVAEKLFF.

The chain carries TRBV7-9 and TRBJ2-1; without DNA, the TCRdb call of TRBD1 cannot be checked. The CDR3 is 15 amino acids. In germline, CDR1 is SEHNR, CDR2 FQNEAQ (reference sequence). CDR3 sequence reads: CASSPLTGSYNEQFF.

This CDR3 reads CASSQGHNNQPQHF. The V and J genes are TRBV7-2 and TRBJ1-5; absent DNA, TCRdb's TRBD1 call cannot be checked. The CDR3 runs 14 residues. Germline CDR1 and CDR2: SGHTA and FQGNSA.

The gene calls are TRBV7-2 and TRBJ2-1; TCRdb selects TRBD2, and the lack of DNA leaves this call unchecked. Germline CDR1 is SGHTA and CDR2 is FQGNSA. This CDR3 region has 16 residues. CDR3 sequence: CASSLHESGGNNEQFF.

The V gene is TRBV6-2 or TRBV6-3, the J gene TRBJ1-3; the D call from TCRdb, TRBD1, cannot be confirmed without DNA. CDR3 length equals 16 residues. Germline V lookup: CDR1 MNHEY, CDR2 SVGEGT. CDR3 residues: CASSPGTFGSGNTIYF.

CDR3 loop: CSAWWRLTQYF. The chain links TRBV20-1 to TRBJ2-3; the D gene TCRdb calls, TRBD1, cannot be checked with no DNA. The CDR3 totals 11 residues. Germline V lookup: CDR1 DFQATT, CDR2 SNEGSKA (reference sequence).

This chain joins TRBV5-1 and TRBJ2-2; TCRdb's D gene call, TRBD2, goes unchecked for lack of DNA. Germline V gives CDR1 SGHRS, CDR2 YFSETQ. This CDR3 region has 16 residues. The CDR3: CASSEHRDYDTGELFF. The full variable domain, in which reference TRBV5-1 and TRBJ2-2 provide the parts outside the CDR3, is KAGVTQTPRYLIKTRGQQVTLSCSPISGHRSVSWYQQTPGQGLQFLFEYFSETQRNKGNFPGRFSGRQFSNSRSEMNVSTLELGDSALYLCASSEHRDYDTGELFFGEGSRLTVL.

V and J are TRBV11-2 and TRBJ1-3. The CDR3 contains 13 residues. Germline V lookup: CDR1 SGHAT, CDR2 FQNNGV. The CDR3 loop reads CASSFHSGNTIYF. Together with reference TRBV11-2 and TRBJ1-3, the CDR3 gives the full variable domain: EAGVAQSPRYKIIEKRQSVAFWCNPISGHATLYWYQQILGQGPKLLIQFQNNGVVDDSQLPKDRFSAERLKGVDSTLKIQPAKLEDSAVYLCASSFHSGNTIYFGEGSWLTVV.

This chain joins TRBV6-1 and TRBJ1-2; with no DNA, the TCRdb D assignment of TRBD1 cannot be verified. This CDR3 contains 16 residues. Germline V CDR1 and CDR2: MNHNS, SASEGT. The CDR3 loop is CASFPHGQGSNYGYTF.

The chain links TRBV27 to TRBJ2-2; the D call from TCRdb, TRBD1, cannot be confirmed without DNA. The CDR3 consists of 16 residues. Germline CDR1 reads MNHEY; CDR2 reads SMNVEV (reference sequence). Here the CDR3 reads CASSFTGTGDTGELFF.

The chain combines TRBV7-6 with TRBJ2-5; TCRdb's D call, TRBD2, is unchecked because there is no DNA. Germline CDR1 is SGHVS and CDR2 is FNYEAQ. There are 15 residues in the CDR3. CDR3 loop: CASSLLAGEQETQYF.

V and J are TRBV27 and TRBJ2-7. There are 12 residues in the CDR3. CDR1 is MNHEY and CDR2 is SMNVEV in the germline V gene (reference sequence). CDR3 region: CASRGSSYEQYF.

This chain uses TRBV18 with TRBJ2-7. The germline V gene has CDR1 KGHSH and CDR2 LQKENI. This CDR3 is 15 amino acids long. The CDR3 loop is CASSPNWATAYEQYF.

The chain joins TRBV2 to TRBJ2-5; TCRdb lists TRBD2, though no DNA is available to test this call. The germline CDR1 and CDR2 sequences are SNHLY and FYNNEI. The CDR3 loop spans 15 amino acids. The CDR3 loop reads CASSERETNQETQYF. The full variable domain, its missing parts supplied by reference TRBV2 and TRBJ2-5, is EPEVTQTPSHQVTQMGQEVILRCVPISNHLYFYWYRQILGQKVEFLVSFYNNEISEKSEIFDDQFSVERPDGSNFTLKIRSTKLEDSAMYFCASSERETNQETQYFGPGTRLLVL.

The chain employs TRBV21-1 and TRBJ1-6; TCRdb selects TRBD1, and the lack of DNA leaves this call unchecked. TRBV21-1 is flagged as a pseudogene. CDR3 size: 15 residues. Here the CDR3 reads CASLARGTGRSPLHF.

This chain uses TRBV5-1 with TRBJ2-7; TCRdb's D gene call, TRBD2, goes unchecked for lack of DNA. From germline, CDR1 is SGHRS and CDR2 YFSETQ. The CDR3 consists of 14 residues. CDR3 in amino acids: CASSLDGGLVKQYF.

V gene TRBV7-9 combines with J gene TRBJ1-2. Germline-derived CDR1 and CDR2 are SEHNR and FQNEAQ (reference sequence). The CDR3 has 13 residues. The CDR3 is CASSLESYSGYTF.

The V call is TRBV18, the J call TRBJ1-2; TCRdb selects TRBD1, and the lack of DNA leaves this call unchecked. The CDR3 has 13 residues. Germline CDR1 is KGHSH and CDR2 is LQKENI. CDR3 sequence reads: CASRDKMNYGYTF.

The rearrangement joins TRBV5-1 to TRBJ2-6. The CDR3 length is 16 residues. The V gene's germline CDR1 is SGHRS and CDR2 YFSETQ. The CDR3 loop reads CASGPGRASGANVLTF.

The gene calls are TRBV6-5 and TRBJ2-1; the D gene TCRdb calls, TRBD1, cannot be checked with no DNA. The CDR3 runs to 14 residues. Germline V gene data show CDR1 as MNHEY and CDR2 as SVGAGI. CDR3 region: CASSSTGTTGEQFF.

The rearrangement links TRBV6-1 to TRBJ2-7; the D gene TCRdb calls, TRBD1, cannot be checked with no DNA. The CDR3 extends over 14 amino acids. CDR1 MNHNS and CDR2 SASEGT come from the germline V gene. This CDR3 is CASNRGLYSYEQYF.

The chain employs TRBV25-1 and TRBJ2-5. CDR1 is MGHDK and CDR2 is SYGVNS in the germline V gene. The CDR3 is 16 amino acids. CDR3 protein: CASSEVQDAYQETQYF.

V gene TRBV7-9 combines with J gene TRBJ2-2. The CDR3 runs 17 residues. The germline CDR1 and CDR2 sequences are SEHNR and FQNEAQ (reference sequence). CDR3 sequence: CASSLVRFGINTGELFF.

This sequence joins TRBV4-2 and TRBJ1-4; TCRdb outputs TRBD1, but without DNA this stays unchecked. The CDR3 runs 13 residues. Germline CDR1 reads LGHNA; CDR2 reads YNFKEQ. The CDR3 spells CASSYGQGEKLFF.

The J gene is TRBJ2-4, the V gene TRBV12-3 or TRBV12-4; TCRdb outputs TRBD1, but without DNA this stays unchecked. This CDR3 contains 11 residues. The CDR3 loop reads CASSLGQGEYF.

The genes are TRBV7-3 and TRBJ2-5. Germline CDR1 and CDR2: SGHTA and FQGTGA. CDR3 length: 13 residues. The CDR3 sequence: CASSLGLIETQYF.